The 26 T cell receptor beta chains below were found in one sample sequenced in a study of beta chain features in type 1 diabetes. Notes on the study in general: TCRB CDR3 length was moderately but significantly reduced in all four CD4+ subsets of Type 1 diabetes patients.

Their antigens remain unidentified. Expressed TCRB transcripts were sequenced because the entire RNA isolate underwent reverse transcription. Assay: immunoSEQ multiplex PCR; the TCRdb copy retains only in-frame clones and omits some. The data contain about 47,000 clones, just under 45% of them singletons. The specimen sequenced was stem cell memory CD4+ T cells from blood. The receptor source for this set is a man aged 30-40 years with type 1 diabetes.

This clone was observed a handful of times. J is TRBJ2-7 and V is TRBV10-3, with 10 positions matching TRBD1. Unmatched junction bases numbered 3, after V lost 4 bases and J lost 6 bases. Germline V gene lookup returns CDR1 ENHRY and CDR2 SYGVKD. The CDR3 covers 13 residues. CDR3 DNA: TGTGCCATCAGTGGACAGGGGGCCGCCGAGCAGTACTTC. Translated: CAISGQGAAEQYF.

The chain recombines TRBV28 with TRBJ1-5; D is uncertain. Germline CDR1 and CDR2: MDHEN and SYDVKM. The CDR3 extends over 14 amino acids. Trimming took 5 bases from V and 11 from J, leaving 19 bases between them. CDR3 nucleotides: TGTGCCAGCAGTACTATGGACGGACTCCGGGCCCAGCATTTT. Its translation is CASSTMDGLRAQHF.

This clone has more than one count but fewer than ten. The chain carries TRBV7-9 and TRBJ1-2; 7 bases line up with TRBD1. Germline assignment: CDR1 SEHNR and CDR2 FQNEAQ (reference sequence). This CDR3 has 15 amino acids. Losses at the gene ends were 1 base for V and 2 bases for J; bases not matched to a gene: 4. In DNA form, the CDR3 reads TGTGCCAGCAGCTTAGACGACAGGGCAAACTATGGCTACACCTTC. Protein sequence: CASSLDDRANYGYTF.

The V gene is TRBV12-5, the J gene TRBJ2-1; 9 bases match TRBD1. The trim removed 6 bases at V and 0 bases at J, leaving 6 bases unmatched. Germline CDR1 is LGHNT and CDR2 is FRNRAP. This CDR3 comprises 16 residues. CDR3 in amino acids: CASGGGQGHSYNEQFF. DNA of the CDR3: TGTGCTAGTGGAGGTGGACAGGGGCACTCCTACAATGAGCAGTTCTTC.

CDR3 protein: CASSPGHRPEDTGELFF. CDR3 DNA: TGTGCCAGCTCACCGGGACACCGACCTGAGGACACCGGGGAGCTGTTTTTT. V and J are TRBV7-8 and TRBJ2-2, with D perhaps matching TRBD1 (6 bases). Germline lookup yields CDR1 SGHVS and CDR2 FQNEAQ. This CDR3 contains 17 residues. Trimming cost V 8 bases and J 3 bases, with 22 bases left between them. Looking up the rest from reference TRBV7-8 and TRBJ2-2 gives the full variable domain: GAGVSQSPRYKVAKRGQDVALRCDPISGHVSLFWYQQALGQGPEFLTYFQNEAQLDKSGLPSDRFFAERPEGSVSTLKIQRTQQEDSAVYLCASSPGHRPEDTGELFFGEGSRLTVL.

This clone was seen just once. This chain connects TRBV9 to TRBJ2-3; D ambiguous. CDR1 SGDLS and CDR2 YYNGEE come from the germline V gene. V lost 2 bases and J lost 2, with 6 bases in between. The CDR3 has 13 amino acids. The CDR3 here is CASSVRITDTQYF. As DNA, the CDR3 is TGTGCCAGCAGCGTCAGGATCACAGATACGCAGTATTTT. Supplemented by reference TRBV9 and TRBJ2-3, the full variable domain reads DSGVTQTPKHLITATGQRVTLRCSPRSGDLSVYWYQQSLDQGLQFLIQYYNGEERAKGNILERFSAQQFPDLHSELNLSSLELGDSALYFCASSVRITDTQYFGPGTRLTVL.

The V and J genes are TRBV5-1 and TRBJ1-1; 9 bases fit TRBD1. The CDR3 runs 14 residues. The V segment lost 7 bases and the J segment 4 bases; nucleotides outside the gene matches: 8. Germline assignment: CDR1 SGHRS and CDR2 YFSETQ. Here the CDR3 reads CASAWGQGGTEAFF. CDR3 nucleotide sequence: TGCGCCAGCGCTTGGGGACAGGGAGGCACTGAAGCTTTCTTT.

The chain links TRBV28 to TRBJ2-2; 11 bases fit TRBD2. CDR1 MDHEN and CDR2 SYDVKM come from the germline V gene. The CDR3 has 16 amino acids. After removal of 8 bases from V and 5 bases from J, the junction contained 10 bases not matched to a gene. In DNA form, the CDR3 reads TGTGCCAGCGTCCCCTTTAGCGGGAGGGGAACCGGGGAGCTGTTTTTT. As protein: CASVPFSGRGTGELFF.

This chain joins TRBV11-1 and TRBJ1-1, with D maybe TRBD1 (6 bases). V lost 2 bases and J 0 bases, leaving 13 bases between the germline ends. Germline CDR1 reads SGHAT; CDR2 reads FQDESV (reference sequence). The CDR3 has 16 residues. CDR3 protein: CASSLPQGTMNTEAFF. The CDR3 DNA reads TGTGCCAGCAGCTTACCTCAGGGGACCATGAACACTGAAGCTTTCTTT.

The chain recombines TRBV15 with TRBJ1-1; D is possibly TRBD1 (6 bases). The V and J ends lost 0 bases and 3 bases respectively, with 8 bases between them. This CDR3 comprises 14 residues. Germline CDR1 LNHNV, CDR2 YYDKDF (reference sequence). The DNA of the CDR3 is TGTGCCACCAGCAGAGACAGGGGAGACACTGAAGCTTTCTTT. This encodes CATSRDRGDTEAFF.

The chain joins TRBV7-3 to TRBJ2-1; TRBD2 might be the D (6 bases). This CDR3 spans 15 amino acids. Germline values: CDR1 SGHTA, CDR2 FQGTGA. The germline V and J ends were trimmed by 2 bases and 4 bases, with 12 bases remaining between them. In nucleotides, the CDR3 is TGTGCCAGCAGCTTATACCGGGAGTCATACAATGAGCAGTTCTTC. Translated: CASSLYRESYNEQFF.

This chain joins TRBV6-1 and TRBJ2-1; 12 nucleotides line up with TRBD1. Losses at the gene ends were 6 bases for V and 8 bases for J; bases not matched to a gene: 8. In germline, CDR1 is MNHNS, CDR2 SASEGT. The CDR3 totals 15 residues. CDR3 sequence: CASRTGTGGKYEQFF. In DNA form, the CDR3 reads TGTGCCAGCAGGACCGGGACAGGGGGCAAGTATGAGCAGTTCTTC.

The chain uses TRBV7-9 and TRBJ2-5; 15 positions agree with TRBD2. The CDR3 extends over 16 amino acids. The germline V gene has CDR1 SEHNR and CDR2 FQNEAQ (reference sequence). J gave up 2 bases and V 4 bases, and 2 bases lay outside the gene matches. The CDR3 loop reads CASSSGLAGGQETQYF. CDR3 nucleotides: TGTGCCAGCAGCTCCGGACTAGCGGGAGGGCAAGAGACCCAGTACTTC.

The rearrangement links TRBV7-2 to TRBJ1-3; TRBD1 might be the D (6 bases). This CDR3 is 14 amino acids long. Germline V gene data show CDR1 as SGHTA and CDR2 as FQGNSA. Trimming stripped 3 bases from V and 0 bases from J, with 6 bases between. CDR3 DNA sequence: TGTGCCAGCAGCTTGGACAGCTCTGGAAACACCATATATTTT. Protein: CASSLDSSGNTIYF. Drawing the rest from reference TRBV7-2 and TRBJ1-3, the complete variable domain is GAGVSQSPSNKVTEKGKDVELRCDPISGHTALYWYRQSLGQGLEFLIYFQGNSAPDKSGLPSDRFSAERTGGSVSTLTIQRTQQEDSAVYLCASSLDSSGNTIYFGEGSWLTVV.

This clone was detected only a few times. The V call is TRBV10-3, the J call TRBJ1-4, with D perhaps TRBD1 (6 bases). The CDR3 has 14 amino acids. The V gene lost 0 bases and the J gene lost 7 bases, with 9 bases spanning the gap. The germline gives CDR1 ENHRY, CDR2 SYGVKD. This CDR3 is CAISESSGVEKLFF. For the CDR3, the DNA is TGTGCCATCAGTGAGTCTTCAGGGGTTGAAAAACTGTTTTTT.

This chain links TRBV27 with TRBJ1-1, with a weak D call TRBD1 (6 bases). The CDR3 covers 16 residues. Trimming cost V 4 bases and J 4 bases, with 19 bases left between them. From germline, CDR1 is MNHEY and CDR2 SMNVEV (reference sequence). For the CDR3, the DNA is TGTGCCAGCAGTTCAATCACAGGGCTAGTATTCACTGAAGCTTTCTTT. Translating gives CASSSITGLVFTEAFF.

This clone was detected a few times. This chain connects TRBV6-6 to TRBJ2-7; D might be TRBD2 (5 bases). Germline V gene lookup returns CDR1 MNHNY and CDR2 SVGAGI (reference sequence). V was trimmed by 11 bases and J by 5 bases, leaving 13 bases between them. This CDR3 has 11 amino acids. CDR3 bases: TGTGCCTCCCGCGGGCGGGACGAGCAGTACTTC. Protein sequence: CASRGRDEQYF.

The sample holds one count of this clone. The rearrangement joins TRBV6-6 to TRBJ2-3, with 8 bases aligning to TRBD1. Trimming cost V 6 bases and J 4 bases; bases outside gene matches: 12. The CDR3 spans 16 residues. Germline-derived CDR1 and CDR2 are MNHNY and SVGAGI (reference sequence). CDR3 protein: CASRDGQGNRADTQYF. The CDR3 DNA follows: TGTGCCAGCAGAGACGGACAGGGCAATCGTGCAGATACGCAGTATTTT.

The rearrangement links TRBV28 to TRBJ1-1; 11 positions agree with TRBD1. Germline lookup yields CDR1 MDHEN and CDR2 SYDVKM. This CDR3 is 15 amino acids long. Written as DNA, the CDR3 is TGTGCGTCTAGGACAGGGGGCTCTCTGAACACTGAAGCTTTCTTT. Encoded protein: CASRTGGSLNTEAFF.

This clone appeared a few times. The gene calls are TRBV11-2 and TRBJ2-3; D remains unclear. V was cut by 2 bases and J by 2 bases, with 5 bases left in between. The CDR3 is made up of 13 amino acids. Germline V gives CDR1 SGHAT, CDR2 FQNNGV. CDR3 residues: CASSLRYTDTQYF. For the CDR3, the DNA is TGTGCCAGCAGCTTACGGTACACAGATACGCAGTATTTT.

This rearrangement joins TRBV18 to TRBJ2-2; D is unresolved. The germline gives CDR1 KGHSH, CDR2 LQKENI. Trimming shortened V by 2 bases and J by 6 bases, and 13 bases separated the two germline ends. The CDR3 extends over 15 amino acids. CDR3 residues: CASSPSVLPAGELFF. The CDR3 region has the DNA TGTGCCAGCTCACCAAGTGTTCTACCTGCCGGGGAGCTGTTTTTT.

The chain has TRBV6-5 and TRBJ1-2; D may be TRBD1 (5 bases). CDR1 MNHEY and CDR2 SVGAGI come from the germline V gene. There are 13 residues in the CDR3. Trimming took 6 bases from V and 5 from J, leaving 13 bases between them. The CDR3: CASRTPGRYGYTF. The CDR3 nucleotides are TGTGCCAGCAGAACCCCAGGGAGGTATGGCTACACCTTC.

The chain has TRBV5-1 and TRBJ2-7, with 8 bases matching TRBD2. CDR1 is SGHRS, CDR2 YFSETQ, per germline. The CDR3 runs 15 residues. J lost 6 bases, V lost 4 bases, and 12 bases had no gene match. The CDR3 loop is CASSVEGLVIREQYF. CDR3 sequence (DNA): TGCGCCAGCAGCGTAGAGGGACTAGTAATACGCGAGCAGTACTTC.

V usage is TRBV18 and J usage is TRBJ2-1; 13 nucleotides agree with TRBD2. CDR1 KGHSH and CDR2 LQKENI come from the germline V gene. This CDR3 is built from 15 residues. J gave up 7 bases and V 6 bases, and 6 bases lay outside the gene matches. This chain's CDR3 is CASSPTSGRANEQFF. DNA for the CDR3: TGTGCCAGCTCCCCTACTAGCGGGAGGGCTAATGAGCAGTTCTTC.

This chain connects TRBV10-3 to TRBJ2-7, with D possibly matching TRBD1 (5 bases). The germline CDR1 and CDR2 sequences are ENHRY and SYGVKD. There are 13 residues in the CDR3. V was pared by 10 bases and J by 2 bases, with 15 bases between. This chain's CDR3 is CATQVGQPYEQYF. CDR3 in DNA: TGTGCCACCCAGGTGGGGCAACCCTACGAGCAGTACTTC.

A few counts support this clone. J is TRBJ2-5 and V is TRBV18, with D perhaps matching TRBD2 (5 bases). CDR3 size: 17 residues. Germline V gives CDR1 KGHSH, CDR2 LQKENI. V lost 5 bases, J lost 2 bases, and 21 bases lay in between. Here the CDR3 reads CASSASPRGPHQETQYF. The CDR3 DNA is TGTGCCAGCTCAGCCTCCCCCCGCGGGCCGCATCAAGAGACCCAGTACTTC.